This T cell receptor (beta chain) stems from a study of memory CD4+ T cells and cytomegalovirus serostatus. Study-wide background: This sample comes from healthy Belgian adults, 8 to 10 CMV seropositive, about 25 seronegative.

Profiling relied on immunoSEQ multiplex PCR, and the TCRdb table lists in-frame clones only, not all of them. The profile shows 30,000 to 40,000 clones, around 80% of them singletons. Single viable CD3+CD4+CD8-CD45RO+ cells were sorted as the memory CD4+ T cells. Study-level points and caveats: Each of approximately 69 CMV-associated TCRbeta sequences occurred in one to five individuals. Suggested: most of the CMV-linked TCR signature lies in CD4+ memory cells.

A word on this clone: Its antigen is not identified.

This CDR3 has 14 residues. The V and J ends lost 6 bases and 8 bases respectively, with 16 bases between them. CDR1 is SNHLY and CDR2 is FYNNEI in the germline V gene. The source is an adult in good health and CMV-seropositive. Sequencing used memory CD4+ T cells from blood. J is TRBJ1-4 and V is TRBV2, with a possible D match to TRBD1 (6 bases). The CDR3 here is CASSPSGTTEKLFF. The CDR3 DNA follows: TGTGCCAGCAGCCCTAGCGGGACAACAGAAAAACTGTTTTTT. Based on the CDR3 plus reference TRBV2 and TRBJ1-4, the full variable domain is EPEVTQTPSHQVTQMGQEVILRCVPISNHLYFYWYRQILGQKVEFLVSFYNNEISEKSEIFDDQFSVERPDGSNFTLKIRSTKLEDSAMYFCASSPSGTTEKLFFGSGTQLSVL.